One and the same sample provided the 18 T cell receptor beta chains below, sequenced in a study of T cell responses to AZD1222 COVID-19 vaccine. Sequencing was performed with immunoSEQ multiplex PCR; in TCRdb, only in-frame clones are kept and a portion is missing. The sample yields about 110,000 clones, about 87% seen once. The sample was peripheral blood, taken 28 days after the second AZD1222 dose. All receptors come from an adult who received the AZD1222 COVID-19 vaccine.

The chain recombines TRBV30 with TRBJ2-5, with D unclear. The V gene lost 0 bases and the J gene lost 5 bases, with 4 bases spanning the gap. The CDR3 totals 11 residues. The germline V gene encodes CDR1 GTSNPN and CDR2 SVGIG (reference sequence). In DNA form, the CDR3 reads TGTGCCTGGAGTGTACGGGAGACCCAGTACTTC. Its translation is CAWSVRETQYF.

The chain carries TRBV14 and TRBJ2-7, with 7 bases that match TRBD2. The CDR3 totals 14 residues. Germline V gene data show CDR1 as SGHDN and CDR2 as FVKESK. After removal of 4 bases from V and 4 bases from J, the junction contained 7 bases not matched to a gene. The CDR3 DNA is TGTGCCAGCAGCCTCTCAGCGGGGATTTACGAGCAGTACTTC. Translation gives CASSLSAGIYEQYF.

The rearrangement joins TRBV27 to TRBJ2-2; D is possibly TRBD1 (7 bases). The CDR3 is made up of 15 amino acids. Looked up from germline, CDR1 is MNHEY and CDR2 is SMNVEV (reference sequence). V lost 4 bases, J lost 1 base, and 10 bases lay in between. The CDR3, as DNA: TGTGCCAGCAGTTACAGGGGACTGAACACCGGGGAGCTGTTTTTT. It is translated as CASSYRGLNTGELFF.

V and J are TRBV5-1 and TRBJ1-1; no definite D call. In germline, CDR1 is SGHRS, CDR2 YFSETQ. Trimming left V 5 bases short and J 1 base short, with 6 bases between. The CDR3 is 12 amino acids. Here the CDR3 reads CASSLQNTEAFF. The CDR3 nucleotides read TGCGCCAGCAGTTTGCAGAACACTGAAGCTTTCTTT.

The chain is built from TRBV4-1 and TRBJ2-1; 7 bases line up with TRBD1. The V gene end was trimmed by 1 base and the J gene end by 9 bases; junction bases not matched to a gene: 3. Per the germline V gene, CDR1 is MGHRA and CDR2 is YSYEKL. The CDR3 extends over 13 amino acids. The CDR3 bases are TGCGCCAGCAGCCAAGGCGAGGGGGCTGAGCAGTTCTTC. It codes for CASSQGEGAEQFF.

The chain employs TRBV10-1 and TRBJ2-3; tentatively, D is TRBD1 (6 bases). The CDR3 is 13 amino acids. Germline lookup yields CDR1 WNHNN and CDR2 SYGVQD (reference sequence). Trimming cost V 6 bases and J 2 bases, with 9 bases left between them. CDR3 protein: CASSRQDTDTQYF. The CDR3 DNA reads TGCGCCAGCAGCAGACAGGACACAGATACGCAGTATTTT.

The V and J genes are TRBV11-2 and TRBJ2-7, with D unresolved. Trimming removed 5 bases from V and 6 bases from J, with 8 bases in between. The CDR3 totals 11 residues. Per germline, CDR1 SGHAT and CDR2 FQNNGV. CDR3 in DNA: TGTGCCAGCAGCCCTTCAAGCGAGCAGTACTTC. Residues: CASSPSSEQYF.

This sequence joins TRBV2 and TRBJ2-3; D is perhaps TRBD1 (5 bases). V gave up 8 bases and J gave up 1 base, with 19 bases separating them. The germline gives CDR1 SNHLY, CDR2 FYNNEI. CDR3 length: 16 amino acids. The CDR3 loop is CASLVGRRGRTDTQYF. The CDR3 DNA sequence: TGTGCCAGCCTCGTGGGGCGGCGAGGACGCACAGATACGCAGTATTTT. The whole variable domain, filled in from reference TRBV2 and TRBJ2-3, reads EPEVTQTPSHQVTQMGQEVILRCVPISNHLYFYWYRQILGQKVEFLVSFYNNEISEKSEIFDDQFSVERPDGSNFTLKIRSTKLEDSAMYFCASLVGRRGRTDTQYFGPGTRLTVL.

The chain joins TRBV4-1 to TRBJ2-7; possible D gene TRBD1, 6 bases. Deletions cut 6 bases from V and 3 bases from J, with 15 bases between. The CDR3 extends over 14 amino acids. CDR1 and CDR2 (germline): MGHRA, YSYEKL. CDR3 sequence reads: CASSRVRGSYEQYF. The CDR3 region has the DNA TGCGCCAGCAGTCGAGTCAGGGGTAGCTACGAGCAGTACTTC.

The chain recombines TRBV2 with TRBJ1-3, with 7 bases identical to TRBD1. The V gene end was trimmed by 8 bases and the J gene end by 4 bases; junction bases not matched to a gene: 8. The CDR3 is made up of 14 amino acids. Per germline, CDR1 SNHLY and CDR2 FYNNEI. As DNA, the CDR3 is TGTGCCAGCCGACAGGGAGGGTCAGGAAACACCATATATTTT. Translation: CASRQGGSGNTIYF.

The chain has TRBV27 and TRBJ1-5, with D possibly matching TRBD1 (5 bases). Germline lookup yields CDR1 MNHEY and CDR2 SMNVEV (reference sequence). Between the trimmed V and J ends, which lost 2 bases and 0 bases, there was a span of 8 bases. CDR3 length: 15 amino acids. The CDR3 DNA sequence: TGTGCCAGCAGTTTAGTGGGGGATAGCAATCAGCCCCAGCATTTT. Protein sequence: CASSLVGDSNQPQHF.

This clone was picked up a small number of times. The chain employs TRBV5-1 and TRBJ2-3, with 7 positions matching TRBD2. The V segment lost 5 bases and the J segment 4 bases; nucleotides outside the gene matches: 4. The germline V gene encodes CDR1 SGHRS and CDR2 YFSETQ. This CDR3 has 13 amino acids. CDR3 sequence: CASRGEGADTQYF. CDR3 DNA sequence: TGCGCCAGCAGAGGGGAGGGCGCAGATACGCAGTATTTT.

In its sample, this clone was seen once. The rearrangement links TRBV7-8 to TRBJ1-5; no clear D gene. The CDR3 spans 14 residues. The V end lost 4 bases, the J end lost 0 bases, and 7 bases lay between the germline ends. CDR1 is SGHVS and CDR2 is FQNEAQ in the germline V gene. The CDR3, as DNA: TGTGCCAGCAGCTCTTATGATAGCAATCAGCCCCAGCATTTT. Translated, it gives CASSSYDSNQPQHF.

This clone was recorded once. This chain connects TRBV28 to TRBJ1-1; D remains ambiguous. The germline gives CDR1 MDHEN, CDR2 SYDVKM. V was shortened by 5 bases and J by 7 bases, with 11 bases between the two germline ends. The CDR3 is 12 residues long. The CDR3 loop reads CASSPRPDEAFF. The CDR3 region has the DNA TGTGCCAGCAGTCCTCGACCAGATGAAGCTTTCTTT.

The rearrangement joins TRBV11-3 to TRBJ2-3, with D perhaps matching TRBD1 or TRBD2 (5 bases each). Germline V gene lookup returns CDR1 SGHNT and CDR2 YENEEA. CDR3 size: 14 residues. Trimming took 5 bases from V and 7 from J, leaving 16 bases between them. The CDR3 loop reads CASSPGGGANTQYF. The DNA for the CDR3 is TGTGCCAGCAGCCCAGGTGGGGGTGCGAATACGCAGTATTTT.

The chain couples TRBV19 to TRBJ1-1, with D hard to call. V was pared by 3 bases and J by 2 bases, with 16 bases between. Germline CDR1 and CDR2: LNHDA and SQIVND (reference sequence). The CDR3 length is 16 residues. The CDR3 sequence: CASSMRRRERNTEAFF. DNA for the CDR3: TGTGCCAGTAGTATGCGAAGGAGGGAGCGAAACACTGAAGCTTTCTTT.

The V call is TRBV6-5, the J call TRBJ1-5, with 8 positions matching TRBD1. Trimming took 6 bases from V and 1 from J; bases not matched to a gene: 5. The germline V gene has CDR1 MNHEY and CDR2 SVGAGI. This CDR3 has 15 amino acids. The CDR3 loop is CASRSRDRSNQPQHF. The CDR3 nucleotides are TGTGCCAGCAGATCCCGGGACAGGAGCAATCAGCCCCAGCATTTT.

V and J are TRBV28 and TRBJ2-2; D not resolved. V lost 6 bases and J lost 1, with 6 bases in between. This CDR3 has 13 amino acids. CDR1 is MDHEN and CDR2 is SYDVKM in the germline V gene. CDR3 region: CASSFQNTGELFF. DNA for the CDR3: TGTGCCAGCAGCTTTCAGAACACCGGGGAGCTGTTTTTT.